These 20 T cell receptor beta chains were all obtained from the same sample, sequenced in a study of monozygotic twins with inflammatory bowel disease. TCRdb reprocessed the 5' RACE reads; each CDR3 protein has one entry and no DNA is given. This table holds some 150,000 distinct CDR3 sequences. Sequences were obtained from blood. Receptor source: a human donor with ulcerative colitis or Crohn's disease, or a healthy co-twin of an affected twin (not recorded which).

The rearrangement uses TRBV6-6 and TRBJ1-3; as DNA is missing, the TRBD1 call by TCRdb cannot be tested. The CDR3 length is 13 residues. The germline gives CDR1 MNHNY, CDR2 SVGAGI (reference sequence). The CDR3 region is CASSYSGRNTIYF.

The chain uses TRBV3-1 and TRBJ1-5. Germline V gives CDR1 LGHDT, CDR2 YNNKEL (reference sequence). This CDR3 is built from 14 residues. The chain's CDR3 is CASSLGQLNQPQHF.

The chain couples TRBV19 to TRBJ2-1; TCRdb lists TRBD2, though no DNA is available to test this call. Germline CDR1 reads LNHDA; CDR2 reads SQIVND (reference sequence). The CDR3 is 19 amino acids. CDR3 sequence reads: CASSFAGLAGEGSYNEQFF.

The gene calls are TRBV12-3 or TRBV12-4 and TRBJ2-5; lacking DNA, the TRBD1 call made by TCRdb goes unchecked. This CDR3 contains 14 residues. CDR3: CASSLINGDGTQYF.

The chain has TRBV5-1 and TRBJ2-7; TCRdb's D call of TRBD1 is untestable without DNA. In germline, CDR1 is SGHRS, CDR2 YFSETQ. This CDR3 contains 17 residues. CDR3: CASSLGIGATISYEQYF.

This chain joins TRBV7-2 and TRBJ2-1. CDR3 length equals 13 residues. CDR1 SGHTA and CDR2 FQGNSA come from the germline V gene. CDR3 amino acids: CASSPQGYNEQFF.

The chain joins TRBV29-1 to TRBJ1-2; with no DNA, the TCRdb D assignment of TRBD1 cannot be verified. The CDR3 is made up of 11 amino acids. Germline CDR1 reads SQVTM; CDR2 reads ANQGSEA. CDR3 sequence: CSVWGQDGYTF.

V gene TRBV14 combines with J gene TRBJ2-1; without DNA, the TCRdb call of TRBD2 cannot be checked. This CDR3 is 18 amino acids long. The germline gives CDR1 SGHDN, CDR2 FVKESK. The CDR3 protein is CASSQGPAGGSSYNEQFF.

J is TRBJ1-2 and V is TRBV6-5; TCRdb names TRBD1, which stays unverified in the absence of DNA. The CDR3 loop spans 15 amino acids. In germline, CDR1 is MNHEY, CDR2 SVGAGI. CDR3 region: CASSYVWGGNYSYTF.

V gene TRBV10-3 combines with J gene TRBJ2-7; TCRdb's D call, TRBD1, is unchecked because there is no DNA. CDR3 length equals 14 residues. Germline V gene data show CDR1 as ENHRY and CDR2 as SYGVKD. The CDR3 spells CAFSAGTGTGEQYF.

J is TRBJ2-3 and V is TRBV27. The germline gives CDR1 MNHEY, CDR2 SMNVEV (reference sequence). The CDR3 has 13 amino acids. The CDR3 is CASRPTHTDTQYF.

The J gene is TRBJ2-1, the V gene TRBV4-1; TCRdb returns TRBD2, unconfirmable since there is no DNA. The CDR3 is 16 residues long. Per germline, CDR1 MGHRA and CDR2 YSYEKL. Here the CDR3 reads CASSQLDIIQYNEQFF.

This CDR3 is CASSLFRGGKDQPQHF. The V gene is TRBV28, the J gene TRBJ1-5. Germline V gene lookup returns CDR1 MDHEN and CDR2 SYDVKM. The CDR3 extends over 16 amino acids. The variable domain in full, with the rest retrieved from reference TRBV28 and TRBJ1-5, is DVKVTQSSRYLVKRTGEKVFLECVQDMDHENMFWYRQDPGLGLRLIYFSYDVKMKEKGDIPEGYSVSREKKERFSLILESASTNQTSMYLCASSLFRGGKDQPQHFGDGTRLSIL.

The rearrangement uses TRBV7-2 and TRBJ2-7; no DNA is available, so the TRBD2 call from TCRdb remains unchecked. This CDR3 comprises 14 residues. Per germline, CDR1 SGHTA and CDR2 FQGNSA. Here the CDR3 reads CASSSKRANYEQYF.

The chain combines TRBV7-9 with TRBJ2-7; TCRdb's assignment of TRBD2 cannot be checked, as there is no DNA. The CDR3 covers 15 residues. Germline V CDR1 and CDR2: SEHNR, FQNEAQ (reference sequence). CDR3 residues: CASSSTSGGTYEQYF.

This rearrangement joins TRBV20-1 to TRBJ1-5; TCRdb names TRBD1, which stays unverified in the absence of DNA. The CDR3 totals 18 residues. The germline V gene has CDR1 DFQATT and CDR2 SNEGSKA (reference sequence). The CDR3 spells CSARDLGQWGIGGQPQHF.

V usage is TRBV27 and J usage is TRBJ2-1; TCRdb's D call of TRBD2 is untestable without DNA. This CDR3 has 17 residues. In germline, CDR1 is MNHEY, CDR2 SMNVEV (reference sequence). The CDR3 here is CASTTRGGRASYNEQFF.

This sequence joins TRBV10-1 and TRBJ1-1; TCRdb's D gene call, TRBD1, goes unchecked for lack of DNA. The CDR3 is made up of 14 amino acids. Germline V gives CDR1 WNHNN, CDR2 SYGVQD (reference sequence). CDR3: CASSEGGGRTEAFF.

This CDR3 is CAIRGTGAGPDTQYF. This rearrangement joins TRBV10-3 to TRBJ2-3; TCRdb indicates TRBD1, and absent DNA this call remains unverified. This CDR3 is built from 15 residues. Germline-derived CDR1 and CDR2 are ENHRY and SYGVKD.

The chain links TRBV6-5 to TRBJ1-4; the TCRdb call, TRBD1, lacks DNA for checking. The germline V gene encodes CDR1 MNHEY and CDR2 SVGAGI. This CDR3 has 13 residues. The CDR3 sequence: CASRRQGREKLFF.